This note documents a single T cell receptor (beta chain) sequence. Its antigen is not identified. The study ran its PCR with 60 Vbeta and 13 Jbeta primers. This table comes from immunoSEQ multiplex PCR, and its TCRdb copy is limited to in-frame clones, with some not included. The sample carries approximately 150,000 clones, around 80% recorded once. The sample belongs to a study of cytomegalovirus exposure and HLA in healthy donors. The study's findings and limits: Among TCR beta chains, those listed as cytomegalovirus-associated numbered around 160.

The V end was cut by 1 base, the J end by 2 bases, with 13 bases between. Germline V gives CDR1 SGHDN, CDR2 FVKESK. The CDR3 runs to 16 residues. V and J are TRBV14 and TRBJ2-3, with D unresolved. The source of this sequence is a male donor in good health and CMV-seronegative. The sequencing sample was made of PBMCs. The CDR3 nucleotides are TGTGCCAGCAGCCAAGGTCTCAGGTCAAACACAGATACGCAGTATTTT. Its protein is CASSQGLRSNTDTQYF.